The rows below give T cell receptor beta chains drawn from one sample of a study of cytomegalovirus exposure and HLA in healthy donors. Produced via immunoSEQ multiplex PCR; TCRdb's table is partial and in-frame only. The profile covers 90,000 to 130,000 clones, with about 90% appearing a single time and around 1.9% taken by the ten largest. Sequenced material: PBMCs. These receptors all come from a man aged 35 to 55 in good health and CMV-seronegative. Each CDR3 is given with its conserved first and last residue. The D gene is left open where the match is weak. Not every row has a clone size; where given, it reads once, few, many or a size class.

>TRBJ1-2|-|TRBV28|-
CASSVGQPSIYGYTF
TGTGCCAGCAGTGTAGGACAGCCGTCGATCTATGGCTACACCTTC
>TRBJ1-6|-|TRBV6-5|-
CASGGLSNSPLHF
TGTGCCAGCGGAGGGTTATCTAATTCACCCCTCCACTTT
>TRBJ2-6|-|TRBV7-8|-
CASSLNGAGANVLTF
TGTGCCAGCAGCTTAAACGGGGCTGGGGCCAACGTCCTGACTTTC
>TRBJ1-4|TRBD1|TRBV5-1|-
CASSLEGQVVEKLFF
TGCGCCAGCAGCTTGGAGGGACAGGTGGTTGAAAAACTGTTTTTT
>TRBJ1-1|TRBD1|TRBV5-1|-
CASSSDRGMGTEAFF
TGCGCCAGCAGCTCGGACAGGGGAATGGGCACTGAAGCTTTCTTT
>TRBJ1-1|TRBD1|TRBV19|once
CASQTGGGRTEAFF
TGTGCCAGTCAGACAGGGGGCGGTCGCACTGAAGCTTTCTTT
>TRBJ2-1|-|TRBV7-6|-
CASSPAGDSSYNEQFF
TGTGCCAGCAGCCCAGCGGGTGATAGCTCCTACAATGAGCAGTTCTTC
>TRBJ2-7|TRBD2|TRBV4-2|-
CASGRGLVDEQYF
TGTGCCAGCGGGAGAGGACTAGTGGACGAGCAGTACTTC
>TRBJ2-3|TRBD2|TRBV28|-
CASRQPAGGTDTQYF
TGTGCCAGCAGACAACCAGCGGGGGGTACAGATACGCAGTATTTT
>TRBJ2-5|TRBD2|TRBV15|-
CATSGGGSGGALKETQYF
TGTGCCACCAGCGGGGGGGGTAGCGGGGGGGCCCTAAAAGAGACCCAGTACTTC
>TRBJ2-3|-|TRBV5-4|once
CASSTQVADTQYF
TGTGCCAGCAGCACACAAGTGGCAGATACGCAGTATTTT
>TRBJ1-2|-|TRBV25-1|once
CASSEGGGVGYGYTF
TGTGCCAGCAGTGAGGGGGGAGGGGTTGGCTATGGCTACACCTTC
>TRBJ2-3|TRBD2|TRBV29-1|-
CSGLSGELYTQYF
TGCAGCGGGCTTAGCGGGGAGTTGTATACGCAGTATTTT
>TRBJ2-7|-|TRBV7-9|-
CASSLEQGAYEQYF
TGTGCCAGCAGCTTAGAACAGGGCGCCTACGAGCAGTACTTC
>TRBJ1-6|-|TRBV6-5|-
CASSQNRAGNSPLHF
TGTGCCAGCAGCCAGAACAGGGCTGGGAATTCACCCCTCCACTTT
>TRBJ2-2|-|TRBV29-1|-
CSVVSYRTTNTGELFF
TGCAGCGTTGTTTCTTACAGGACCACGAACACCGGGGAGCTGTTTTTT
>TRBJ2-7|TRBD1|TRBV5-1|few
CASSLETGGTYEQYF
TGCGCCAGCAGCTTGGAGACAGGGGGTACCTACGAGCAGTACTTC
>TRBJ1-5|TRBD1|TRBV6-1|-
CATDRGRNQPQHF
TGTGCCACCGACAGGGGGAGGAATCAGCCCCAGCATTTT
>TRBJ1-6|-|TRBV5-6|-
CASSSRVLSPLHF
TGTGCCAGCAGCTCCAGGGTACTATCACCCCTCCACTTT
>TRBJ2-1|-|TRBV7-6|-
CASSLKGGNEQFF
TGTGCCAGCAGTTTGAAGGGCGGGAATGAGCAGTTCTTC
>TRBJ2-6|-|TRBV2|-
CASSAEGSGANVLTF
TGTGCCAGCAGTGCCGAGGGCTCCGGGGCCAACGTCCTGACTTTC
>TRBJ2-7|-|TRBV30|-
CAWSVNWREQYF
TGTGCCTGGAGTGTAAACTGGCGGGAGCAGTACTTC
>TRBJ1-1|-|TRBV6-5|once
CTLTGWVPPPGEAFF
TGTACCTTAACGGGGTGGGTACCTCCACCAGGTGAAGCTTTCTTT
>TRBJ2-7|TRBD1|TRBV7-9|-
CASSQKGGSHEQYF
TGTGCCAGCAGTCAGAAAGGGGGCTCCCACGAGCAGTACTTC
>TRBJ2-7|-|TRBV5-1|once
CASSLSGVEQYF
TGCGCCAGCAGCTTGTCAGGGGTCGAGCAGTACTTC
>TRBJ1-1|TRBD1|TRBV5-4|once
CASNPLPLGQGYTEAFF
TGTGCCAGCAATCCCTTGCCCCTAGGACAGGGATACACTGAAGCTTTCTTT
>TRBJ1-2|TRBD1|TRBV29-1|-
CSVPTGSYGYTF
TGCAGCGTCCCGACAGGGAGCTATGGCTACACCTTC
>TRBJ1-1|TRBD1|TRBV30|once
CAWSIQGINTEAFF
TGTGCCTGGTCTATACAGGGGATTAACACTGAAGCTTTCTTT
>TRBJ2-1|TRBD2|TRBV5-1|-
CASSASGNSYNEQFF
TGCGCCAGCAGCGCTAGCGGCAACTCCTACAATGAGCAGTTCTTC
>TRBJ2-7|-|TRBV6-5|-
CASSQTGFHEQYF
TGTGCCAGCAGCCAAACAGGGTTTCACGAGCAGTACTTC
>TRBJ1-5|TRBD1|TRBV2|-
CASRAGTGFLQPQHF
TGTGCCAGCAGGGCCGGGACAGGGTTTCTTCAGCCCCAGCATTTT
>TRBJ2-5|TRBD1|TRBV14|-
CASSQDRTGKETQYF
TGTGCCAGCAGCCAAGACCGGACAGGGAAAGAGACCCAGTACTTC
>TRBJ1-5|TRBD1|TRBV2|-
CASSRDRGPQPQHF
TGTGCCAGCAGTCGGGACAGGGGGCCTCAGCCCCAGCATTTT
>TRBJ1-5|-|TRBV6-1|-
CASRDNSNQPQHF
TGTGCCAGCAGGGACAACAGCAATCAGCCCCAGCATTTT
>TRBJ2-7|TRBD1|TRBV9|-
CASSVGHRGRDEQYF
TGTGCCAGCAGCGTAGGTCACAGGGGGCGCGACGAGCAGTACTTC
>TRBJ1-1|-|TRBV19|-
CASSKTGTLPEAFF
TGTGCCAGTAGTAAAACAGGTACACTACCTGAAGCTTTCTTT
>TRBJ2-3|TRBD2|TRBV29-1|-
CSVGIAGGPGTQYF
TGCAGCGTTGGGATAGCGGGGGGGCCGGGTACGCAGTATTTT
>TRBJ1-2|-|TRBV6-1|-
CASSEGGHGYGYTF
TGTGCCAGCAGTGAGGGGGGGCACGGCTATGGCTACACCTTC
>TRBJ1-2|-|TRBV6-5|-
CASSYSEGDGYTF
TGTGCCAGCAGTTACTCAGAGGGGGATGGCTACACCTTC
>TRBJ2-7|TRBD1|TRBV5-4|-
CASSLPGQGTTYEQYF
TGTGCCAGCAGCCTTCCCGGACAGGGGACCACCTACGAGCAGTACTTC
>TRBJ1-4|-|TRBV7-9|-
CASSLVDFEKLFF
TGTGCCAGCAGCTTAGTAGATTTTGAAAAACTGTTTTTT
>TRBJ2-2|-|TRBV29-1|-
CSAGQNTGELFF
TGCAGCGCCGGACAAAACACCGGGGAGCTGTTTTTT
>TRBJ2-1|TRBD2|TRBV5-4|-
CASSPYGGSPEQFF
TGTGCCAGCAGCCCCTACGGGGGGTCGCCGGAGCAGTTCTTC